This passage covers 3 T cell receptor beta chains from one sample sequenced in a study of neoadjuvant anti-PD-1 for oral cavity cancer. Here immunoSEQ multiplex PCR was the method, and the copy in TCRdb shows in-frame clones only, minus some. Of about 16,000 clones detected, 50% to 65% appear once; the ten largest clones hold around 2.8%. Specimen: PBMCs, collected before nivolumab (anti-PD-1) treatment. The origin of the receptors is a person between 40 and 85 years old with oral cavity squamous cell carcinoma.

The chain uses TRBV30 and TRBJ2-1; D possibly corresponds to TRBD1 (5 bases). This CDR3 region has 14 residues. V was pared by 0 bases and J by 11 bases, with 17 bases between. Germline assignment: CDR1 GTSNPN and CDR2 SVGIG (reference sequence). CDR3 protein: CAWSVRGKGSQQFF. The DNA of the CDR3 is TGTGCCTGGAGTGTAAGGGGTAAGGGCTCGCAGCAGTTCTTC.

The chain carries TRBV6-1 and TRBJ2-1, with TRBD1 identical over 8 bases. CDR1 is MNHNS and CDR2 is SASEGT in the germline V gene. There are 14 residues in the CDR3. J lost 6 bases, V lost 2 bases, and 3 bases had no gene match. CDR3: CASSESGGLNEQFF. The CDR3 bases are TGTGCCAGCAGTGAATCAGGGGGCCTCAATGAGCAGTTCTTC.

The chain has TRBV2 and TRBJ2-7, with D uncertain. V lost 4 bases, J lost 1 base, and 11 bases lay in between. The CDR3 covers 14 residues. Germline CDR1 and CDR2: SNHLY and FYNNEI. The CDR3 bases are TGTGCCAGCAGTGGGCGTGGGGTTTCCTACGAGCAGTACTTC. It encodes CASSGRGVSYEQYF.